This T cell receptor beta chain was found in a study of Ad26.COV2.S vaccination and SARS-CoV-2 variants. Study-wide background: Vaccine-arm donor from the placebo-controlled COV1001 Ad26.COV2.S trial. Recipients of Ad26.COV2.S got it intramuscularly, once or twice 56 days apart. Study-level findings and limits: TCR breadth and depth estimates may have understated total T cell responses.

Clones were read by immunoSEQ multiplex PCR, and TCRdb kept only the in-frame ones, dropping some. The sample consists of some 390,000 clones, more than 85% of them appearing once. Treatment in this sample: about 20 received Ad26.COV2.S at low or high dose, single or two shots; five or six received placebo; per-sample allocation not given. Samples analyzed were those drawn on day 63 after the first vaccine or placebo injection. Its platform was an Ad26 vector, and its expressed antigen was Wuhan-strain SARS-CoV-2 spike. In regard to this clone: The antigen is undetermined.

J lost 4 bases, V lost 3 bases, and 3 bases had no gene match. The length of the CDR3 is 13 residues. CDR1 and CDR2 from the germline V gene are SQVTM and ANQGSEA. The clonotype comes from a person between 18 and 65 years old who received the Ad26.COV2.S COVID-19 vaccine or a placebo. The source material was peripheral blood, sampled in a trial of Ad26.COV2.S vaccine versus placebo. The rearrangement links TRBV29-1 to TRBJ1-2; 9 positions match TRBD1. CDR3 sequence: CSVETGGSYGYTF. The CDR3 DNA reads TGCAGCGTTGAGACAGGGGGGAGCTATGGCTACACCTTC.